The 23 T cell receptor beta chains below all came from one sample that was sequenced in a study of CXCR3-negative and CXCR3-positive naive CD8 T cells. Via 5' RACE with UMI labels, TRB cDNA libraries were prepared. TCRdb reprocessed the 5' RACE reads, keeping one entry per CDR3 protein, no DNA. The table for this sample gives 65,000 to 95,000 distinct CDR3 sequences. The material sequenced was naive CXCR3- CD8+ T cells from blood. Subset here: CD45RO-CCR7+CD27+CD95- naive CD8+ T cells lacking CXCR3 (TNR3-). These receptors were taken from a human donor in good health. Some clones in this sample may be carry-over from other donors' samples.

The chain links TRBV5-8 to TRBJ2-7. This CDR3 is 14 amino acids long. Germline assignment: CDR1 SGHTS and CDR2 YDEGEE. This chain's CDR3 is CASSLKQNYHEQYF.

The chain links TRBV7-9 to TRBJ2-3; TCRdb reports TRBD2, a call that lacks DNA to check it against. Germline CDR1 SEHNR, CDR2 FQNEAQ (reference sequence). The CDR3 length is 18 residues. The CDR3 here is CASSLPRLAGSNTDTQYF.

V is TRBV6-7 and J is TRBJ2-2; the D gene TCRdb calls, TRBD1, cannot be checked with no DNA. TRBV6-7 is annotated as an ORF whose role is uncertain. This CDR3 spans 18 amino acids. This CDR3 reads CASSYSIWDFGNTGELFF.

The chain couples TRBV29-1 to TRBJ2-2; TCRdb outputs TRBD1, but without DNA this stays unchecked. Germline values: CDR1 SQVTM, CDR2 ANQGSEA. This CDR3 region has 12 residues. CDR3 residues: CSVWGAAGELFF.

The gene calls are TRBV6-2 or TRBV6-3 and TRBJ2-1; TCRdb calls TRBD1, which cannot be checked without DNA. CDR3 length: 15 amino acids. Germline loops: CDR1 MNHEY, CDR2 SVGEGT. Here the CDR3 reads CASSYETGSYNEQFF.

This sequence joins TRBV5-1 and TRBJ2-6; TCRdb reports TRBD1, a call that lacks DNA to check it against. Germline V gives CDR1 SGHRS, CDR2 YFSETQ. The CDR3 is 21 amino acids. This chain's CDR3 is CASSLARGEGHPLSGANVLTF.

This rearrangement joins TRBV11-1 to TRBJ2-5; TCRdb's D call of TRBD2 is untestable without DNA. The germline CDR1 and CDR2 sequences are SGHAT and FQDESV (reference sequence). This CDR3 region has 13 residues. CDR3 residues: CASSGLAMETQYF.

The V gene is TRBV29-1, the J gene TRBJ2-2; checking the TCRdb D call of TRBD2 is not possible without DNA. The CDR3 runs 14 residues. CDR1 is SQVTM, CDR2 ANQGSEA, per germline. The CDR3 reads CSVETSPNTGELFF.

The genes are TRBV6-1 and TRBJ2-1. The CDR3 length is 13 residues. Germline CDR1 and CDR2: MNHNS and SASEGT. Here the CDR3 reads CASSVDNYNEQFF.

This CDR3 reads CASSLRGRDDYEQYF. The chain employs TRBV7-6 and TRBJ2-7; TCRdb calls TRBD1, which cannot be checked without DNA. The CDR3 contains 15 residues. Germline V CDR1 and CDR2: SGHVS, FNYEAQ.

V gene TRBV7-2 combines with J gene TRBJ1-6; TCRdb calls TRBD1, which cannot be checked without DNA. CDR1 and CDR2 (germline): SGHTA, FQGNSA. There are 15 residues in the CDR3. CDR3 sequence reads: CASSFTGTSNSPLHF. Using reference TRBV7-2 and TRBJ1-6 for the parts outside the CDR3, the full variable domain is GAGVSQSPSNKVTEKGKDVELRCDPISGHTALYWYRQSLGQGLEFLIYFQGNSAPDKSGLPSDRFSAERTGGSVSTLTIQRTQQEDSAVYLCASSFTGTSNSPLHFGNGTRLTVT.

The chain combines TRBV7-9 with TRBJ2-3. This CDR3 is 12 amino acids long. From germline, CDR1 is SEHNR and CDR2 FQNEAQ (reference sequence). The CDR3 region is CASSLATDTQYF.

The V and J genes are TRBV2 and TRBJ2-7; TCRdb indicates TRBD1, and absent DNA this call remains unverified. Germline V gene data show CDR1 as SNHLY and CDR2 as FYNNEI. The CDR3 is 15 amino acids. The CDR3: CASSETTGGRYEQYF.

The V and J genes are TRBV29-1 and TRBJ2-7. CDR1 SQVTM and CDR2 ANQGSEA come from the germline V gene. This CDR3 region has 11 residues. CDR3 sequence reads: CSVEYSYEQYF.

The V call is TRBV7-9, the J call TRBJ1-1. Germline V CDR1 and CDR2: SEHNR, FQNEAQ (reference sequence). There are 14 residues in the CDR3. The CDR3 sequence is CASSPIRANTEAFF. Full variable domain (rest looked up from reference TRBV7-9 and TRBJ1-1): DTGVSQNPRHKITKRGQNVTFRCDPISEHNRLYWYRQTLGQGPEFLTYFQNEAQLEKSRLLSDRFSAERPKGSFSTLEIQRTEQGDSAMYLCASSPIRANTEAFFGQGTRLTVV.

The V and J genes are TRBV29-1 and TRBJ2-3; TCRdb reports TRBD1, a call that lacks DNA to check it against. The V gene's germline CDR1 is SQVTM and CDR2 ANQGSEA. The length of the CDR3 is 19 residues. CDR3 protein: CSVEDKGQGVPQFTDTQYF.

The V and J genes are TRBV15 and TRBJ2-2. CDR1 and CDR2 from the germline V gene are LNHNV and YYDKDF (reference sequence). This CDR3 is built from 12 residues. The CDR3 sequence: CATSMGSGELFF.

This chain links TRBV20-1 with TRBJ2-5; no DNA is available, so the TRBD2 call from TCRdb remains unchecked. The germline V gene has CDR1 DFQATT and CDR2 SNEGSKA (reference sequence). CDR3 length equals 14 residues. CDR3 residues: CSASHGGGGETQYF.

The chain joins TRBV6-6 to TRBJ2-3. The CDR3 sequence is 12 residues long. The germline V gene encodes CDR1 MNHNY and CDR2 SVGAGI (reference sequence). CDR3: CASSELTDTQYF.

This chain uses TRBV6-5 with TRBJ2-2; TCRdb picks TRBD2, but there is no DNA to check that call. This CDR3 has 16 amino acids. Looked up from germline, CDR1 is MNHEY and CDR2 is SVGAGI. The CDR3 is CASRDRAGGPVLELFF.

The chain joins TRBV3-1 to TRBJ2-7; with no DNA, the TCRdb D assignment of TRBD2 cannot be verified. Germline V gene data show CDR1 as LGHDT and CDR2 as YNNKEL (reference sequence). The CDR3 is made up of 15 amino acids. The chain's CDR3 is CASSQKTRGVSEQYF.

CDR3 sequence reads: CASSLGPLEAFF. This chain connects TRBV14 to TRBJ1-1. The germline V gene has CDR1 SGHDN and CDR2 FVKESK. This CDR3 spans 12 amino acids.

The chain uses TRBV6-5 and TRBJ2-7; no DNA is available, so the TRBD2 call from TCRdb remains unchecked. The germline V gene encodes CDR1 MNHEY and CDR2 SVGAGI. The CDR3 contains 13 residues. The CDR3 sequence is CASSYGLGGEQYF.